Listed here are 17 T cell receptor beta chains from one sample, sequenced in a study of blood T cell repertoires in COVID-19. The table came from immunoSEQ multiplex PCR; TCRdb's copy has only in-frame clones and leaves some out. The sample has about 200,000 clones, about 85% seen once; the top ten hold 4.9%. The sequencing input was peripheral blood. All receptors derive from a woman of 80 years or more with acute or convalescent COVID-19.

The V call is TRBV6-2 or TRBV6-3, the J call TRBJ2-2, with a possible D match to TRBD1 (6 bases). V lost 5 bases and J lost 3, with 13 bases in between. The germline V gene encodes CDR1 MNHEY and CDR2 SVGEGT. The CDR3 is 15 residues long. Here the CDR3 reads CASSLQGGDTGELFF. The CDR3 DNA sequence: TGTGCCAGCAGTCTACAGGGTGGGGACACCGGGGAGCTGTTTTTT.

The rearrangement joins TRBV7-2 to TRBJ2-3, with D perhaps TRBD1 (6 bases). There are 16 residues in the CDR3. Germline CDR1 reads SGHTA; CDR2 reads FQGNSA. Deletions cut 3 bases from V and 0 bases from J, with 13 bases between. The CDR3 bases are TGTGCCAGCAGCTTCGCAGGGGTGGCAAGCACAGATACGCAGTATTTT. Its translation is CASSFAGVASTDTQYF.

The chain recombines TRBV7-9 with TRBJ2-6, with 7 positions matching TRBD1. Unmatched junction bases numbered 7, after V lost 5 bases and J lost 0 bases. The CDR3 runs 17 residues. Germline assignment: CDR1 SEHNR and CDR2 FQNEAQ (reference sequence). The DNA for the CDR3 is TGTGCCAGCAGCCCTAGGGGACAGACCTCTGGGGCCAACGTCCTGACTTTC. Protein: CASSPRGQTSGANVLTF.

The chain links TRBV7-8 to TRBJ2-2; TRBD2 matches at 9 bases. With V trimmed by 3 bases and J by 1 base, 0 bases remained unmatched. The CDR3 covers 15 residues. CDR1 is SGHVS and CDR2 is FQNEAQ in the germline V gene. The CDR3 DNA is TGTGCCAGCAGCTTTAGCGGGGGGAACACCGGGGAGCTGTTTTTT. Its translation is CASSFSGGNTGELFF.

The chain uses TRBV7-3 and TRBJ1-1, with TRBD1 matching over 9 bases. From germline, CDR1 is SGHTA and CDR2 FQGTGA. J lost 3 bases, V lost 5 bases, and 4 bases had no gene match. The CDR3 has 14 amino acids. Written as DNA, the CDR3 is TGTGCCAGCAGCAAGACAGGGGGAGACACTGAAGCTTTCTTT. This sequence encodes CASSKTGGDTEAFF.

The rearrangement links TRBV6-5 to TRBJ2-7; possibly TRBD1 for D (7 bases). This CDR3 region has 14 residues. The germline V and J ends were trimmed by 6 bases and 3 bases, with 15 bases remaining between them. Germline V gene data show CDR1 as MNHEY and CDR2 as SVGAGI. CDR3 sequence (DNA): TGTGCCAGCAGGGGGGGACAGAGTTACTACGAGCAGTACTTC. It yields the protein CASRGGQSYYEQYF.

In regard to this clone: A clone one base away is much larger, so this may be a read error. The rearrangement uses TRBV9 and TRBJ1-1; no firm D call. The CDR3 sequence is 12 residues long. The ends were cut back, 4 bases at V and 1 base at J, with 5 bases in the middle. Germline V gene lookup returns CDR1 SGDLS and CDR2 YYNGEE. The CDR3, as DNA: TGTGCCAGCAGCCGGGAGAACACTGAAGCTTTCTTT. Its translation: CASSRENTEAFF.

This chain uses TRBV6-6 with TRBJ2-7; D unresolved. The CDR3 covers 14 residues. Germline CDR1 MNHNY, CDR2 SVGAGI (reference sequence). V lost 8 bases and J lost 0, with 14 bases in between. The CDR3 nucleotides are TGTGCCAGCTCTATACTAAAGGCCTCCTACGAGCAGTACTTC. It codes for CASSILKASYEQYF.

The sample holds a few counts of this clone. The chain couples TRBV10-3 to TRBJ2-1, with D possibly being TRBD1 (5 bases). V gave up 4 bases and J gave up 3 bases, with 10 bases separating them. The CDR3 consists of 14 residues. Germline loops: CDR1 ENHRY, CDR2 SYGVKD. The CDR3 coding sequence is TGTGCCATCAGTGCAGACAGACTCTACAATGAGCAGTTCTTC. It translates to CAISADRLYNEQFF.

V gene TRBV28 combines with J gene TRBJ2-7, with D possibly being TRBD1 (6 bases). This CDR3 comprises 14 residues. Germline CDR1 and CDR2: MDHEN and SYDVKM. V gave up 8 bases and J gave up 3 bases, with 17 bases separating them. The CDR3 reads CASHPLRGIYEQYF. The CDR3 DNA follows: TGTGCCAGCCACCCCCTAAGGGGGATCTACGAGCAGTACTTC. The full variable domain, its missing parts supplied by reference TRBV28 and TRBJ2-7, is DVKVTQSSRYLVKRTGEKVFLECVQDMDHENMFWYRQDPGLGLRLIYFSYDVKMKEKGDIPEGYSVSREKKERFSLILESASTNQTSMYLCASHPLRGIYEQYFGPGTRLTVT.

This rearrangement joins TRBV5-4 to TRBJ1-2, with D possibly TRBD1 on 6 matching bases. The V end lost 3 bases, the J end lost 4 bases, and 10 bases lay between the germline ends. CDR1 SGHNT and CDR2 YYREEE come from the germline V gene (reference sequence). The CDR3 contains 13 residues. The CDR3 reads CASSSDRTYGYTF. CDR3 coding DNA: TGTGCCAGCAGCTCCGACAGGACCTATGGCTACACCTTC.

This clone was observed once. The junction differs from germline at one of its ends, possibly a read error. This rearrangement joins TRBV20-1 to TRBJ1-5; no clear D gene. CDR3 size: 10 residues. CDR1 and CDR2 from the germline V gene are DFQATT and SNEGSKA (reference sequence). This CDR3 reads CSASDQPQHF. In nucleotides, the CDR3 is TGCAGTGCTAGCGATCAGCCCCAGCATTTT.

For the CDR3, the DNA is TGTGCCAGCAGTTTTAGATACCAACTGGTAGCGAACACTGAAGCTTTCTTT. This codes for CASSFRYQLVANTEAFF. This chain joins TRBV27 and TRBJ1-1; no definite D call. CDR3 size: 17 residues. V was cut by 3 bases and J by 1 base, with 18 bases left in between. CDR1 and CDR2 (germline): MNHEY, SMNVEV (reference sequence).

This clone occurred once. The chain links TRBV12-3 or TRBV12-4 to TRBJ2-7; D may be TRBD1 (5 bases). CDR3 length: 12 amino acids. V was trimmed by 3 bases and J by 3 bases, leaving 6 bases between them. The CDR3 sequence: CASSFRDYEQYF. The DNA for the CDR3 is TGTGCCAGCAGTTTCAGGGACTACGAGCAGTACTTC.

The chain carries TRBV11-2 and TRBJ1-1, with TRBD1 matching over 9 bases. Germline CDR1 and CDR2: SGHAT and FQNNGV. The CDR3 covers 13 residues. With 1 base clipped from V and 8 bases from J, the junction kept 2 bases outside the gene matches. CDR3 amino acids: CASSLAGTGEAFF. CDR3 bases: TGTGCCAGCAGCTTAGCTGGGACAGGGGAAGCTTTCTTT.

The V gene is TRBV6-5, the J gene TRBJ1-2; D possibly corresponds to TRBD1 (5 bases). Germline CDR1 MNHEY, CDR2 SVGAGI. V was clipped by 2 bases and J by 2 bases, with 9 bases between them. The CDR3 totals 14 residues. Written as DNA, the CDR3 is TGTGCCAGCAGTTACGGAGGGGAGAACTATGGCTACACCTTC. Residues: CASSYGGENYGYTF.

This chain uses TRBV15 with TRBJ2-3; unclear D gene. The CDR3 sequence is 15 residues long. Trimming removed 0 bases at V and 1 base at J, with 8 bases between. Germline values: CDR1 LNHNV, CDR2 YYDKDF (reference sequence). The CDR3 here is CATSRDVRGTDTQYF. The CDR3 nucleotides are TGTGCCACCAGCAGAGATGTACGGGGCACAGATACGCAGTATTTT.